This TCR beta chain was identified in a study of blood T cell repertoires in COVID-19. Repertoires were generated with immunoSEQ multiplex PCR, while TCRdb's copy carries only in-frame clones and drops some. The sample lists approximately 290,000 clones, approximately 89% occurring once. From germline, CDR1 is SGHNT and CDR2 YYREEE (reference sequence). V shed 2 bases, J shed 5 bases, and the junction held 9 bases outside the gene matches. The CDR3 is made up of 16 amino acids. The TCR comes from a woman aged 55-70 years with acute or convalescent COVID-19. Sequencing was performed on peripheral blood. This chain joins TRBV5-4 and TRBJ2-1; TRBD1 agrees at 8 bases. CDR3 sequence: CASSFPRGLRDNEQFF. In nucleotides, the CDR3 is TGTGCCAGCAGCTTTCCCAGGGGGCTTAGGGACAATGAGCAGTTCTTC.